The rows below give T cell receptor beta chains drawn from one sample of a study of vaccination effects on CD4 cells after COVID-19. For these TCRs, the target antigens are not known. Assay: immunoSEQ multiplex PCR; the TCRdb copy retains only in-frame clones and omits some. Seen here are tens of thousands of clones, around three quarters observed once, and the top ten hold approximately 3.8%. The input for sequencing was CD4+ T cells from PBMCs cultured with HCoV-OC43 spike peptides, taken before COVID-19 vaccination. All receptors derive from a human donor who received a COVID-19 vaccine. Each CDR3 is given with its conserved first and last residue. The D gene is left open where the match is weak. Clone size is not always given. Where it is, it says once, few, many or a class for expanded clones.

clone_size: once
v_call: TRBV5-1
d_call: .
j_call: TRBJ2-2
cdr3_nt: TGCGCCAGCAGCTTGAATATAGGAAACACCGGGGAGCTGTTTTTT
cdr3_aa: CASSLNIGNTGELFF

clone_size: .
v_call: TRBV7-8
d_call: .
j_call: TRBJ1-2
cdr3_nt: TGTGCCAGCAGCTTGGTCGTCCTACAAGGACCTAACTATGGCTACACCTTC
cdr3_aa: CASSLVVLQGPNYGYTF

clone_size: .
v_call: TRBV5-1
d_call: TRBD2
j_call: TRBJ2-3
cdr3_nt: TGCGCCAGCAGCCCCGGTTGGGGGGGGACAGATACGCAGTATTTT
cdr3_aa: CASSPGWGGTDTQYF

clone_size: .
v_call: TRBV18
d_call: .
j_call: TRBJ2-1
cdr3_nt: TGTGCCAGCTCACCACTTACGGGACTTTACAATGAGCAGTTCTTC
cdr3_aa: CASSPLTGLYNEQFF

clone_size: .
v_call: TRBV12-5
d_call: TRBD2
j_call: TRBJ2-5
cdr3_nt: TGTGCTAGTGGTTTGGCGGGAGGGCAAGAGACCCAGTACTTC
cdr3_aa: CASGLAGGQETQYF

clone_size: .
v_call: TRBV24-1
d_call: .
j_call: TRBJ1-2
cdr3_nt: TGTGCCACCAGTGAGCCCGGGAACTATGGCTACACCTTC
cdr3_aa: CATSEPGNYGYTF

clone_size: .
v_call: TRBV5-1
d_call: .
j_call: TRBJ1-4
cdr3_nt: TGCGCCAGCAGCTTGGAGGTCTCTTCCGGTGAAAAACTGTTTTTT
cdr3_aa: CASSLEVSSGEKLFF

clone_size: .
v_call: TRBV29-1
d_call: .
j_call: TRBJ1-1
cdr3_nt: TGCAGCGTTGAACGATTGAACACTGAAGCTTTCTTT
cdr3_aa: CSVERLNTEAFF

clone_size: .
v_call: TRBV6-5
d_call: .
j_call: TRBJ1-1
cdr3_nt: TGTGCCAGCTATTATTTCGAGACAGGTTCAGCTTTCTTT
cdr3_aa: CASYYFETGSAFF

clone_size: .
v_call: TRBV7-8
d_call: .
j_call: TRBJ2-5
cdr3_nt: TGTGCCAGCAGCTTAGGGGGGATAGACAGGACCCAGTACTTC
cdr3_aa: CASSLGGIDRTQYF

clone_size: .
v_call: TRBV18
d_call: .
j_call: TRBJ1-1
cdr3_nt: TGTGCCAGCTCACCTACAGGGCTGGGCACTGAAGCTTTCTTT
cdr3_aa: CASSPTGLGTEAFF

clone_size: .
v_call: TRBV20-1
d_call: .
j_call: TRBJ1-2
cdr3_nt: TGCAGTGCTAGGGACAACAGGGGCTACACCTTC
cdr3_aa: CSARDNRGYTF

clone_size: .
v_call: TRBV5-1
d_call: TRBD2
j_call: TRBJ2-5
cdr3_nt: TGCGCCAGCAGCCCCGGGCTACTAGCGGGGGTTGTGGAGACCCAGTACTTC
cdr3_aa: CASSPGLLAGVVETQYF

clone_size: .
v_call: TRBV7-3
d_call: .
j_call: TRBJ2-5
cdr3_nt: TGTGCCAGCAGCTCCGGAAGCGGAAACCAAGAGACCCAGTACTTC
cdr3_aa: CASSSGSGNQETQYF

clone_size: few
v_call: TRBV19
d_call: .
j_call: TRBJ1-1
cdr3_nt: TGTGCCAGTAGTACCACTGGGAGGTTGAACACTGAAGCTTTCTTT
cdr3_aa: CASSTTGRLNTEAFF

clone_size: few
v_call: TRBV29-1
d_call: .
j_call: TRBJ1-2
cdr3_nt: TGCAGCGTTGAATTTGGCTACACCTTC
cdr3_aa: CSVEFGYTF

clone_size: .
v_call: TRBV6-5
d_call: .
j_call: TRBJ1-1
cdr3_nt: TGTGCCAGCAGTCCGATGAGTAACACTGAAGCTTTCTTT
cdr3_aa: CASSPMSNTEAFF

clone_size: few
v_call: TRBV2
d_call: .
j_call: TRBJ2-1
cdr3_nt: TGTGCCAGCAGAAAACAGGGAGTGTCCTACAATGAGCAGTTCTTC
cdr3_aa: CASRKQGVSYNEQFF

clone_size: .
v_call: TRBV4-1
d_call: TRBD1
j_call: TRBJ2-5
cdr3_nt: TGCGCCAGCAGCCACCTCCGGGACAGGGTAGAGACCCAGTACTTC
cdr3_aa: CASSHLRDRVETQYF

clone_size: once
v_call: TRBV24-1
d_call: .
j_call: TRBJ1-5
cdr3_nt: TGTGCCACCAGTGTGGATAGCAATCAGCCCCAGCATTTT
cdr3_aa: CATSVDSNQPQHF

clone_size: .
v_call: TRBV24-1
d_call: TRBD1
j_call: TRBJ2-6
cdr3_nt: TGTGCCACCAGTGGACAGGGCAGCAGCTCTGGGGCCAACGTCCTGACTTTC
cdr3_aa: CATSGQGSSSGANVLTF

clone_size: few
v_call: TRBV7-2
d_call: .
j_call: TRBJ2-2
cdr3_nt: TGTGCCAGCAGCACCAGGGCTGGGGGGACCGGGGAGCTGTTTTTT
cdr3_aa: CASSTRAGGTGELFF

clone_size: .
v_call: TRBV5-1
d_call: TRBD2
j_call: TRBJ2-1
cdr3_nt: TGCGCCAGCAAGGCTAGCGGGGGAGACAATGAGCAGTTCTTC
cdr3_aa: CASKASGGDNEQFF

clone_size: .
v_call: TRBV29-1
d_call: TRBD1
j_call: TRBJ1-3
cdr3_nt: TGCAGCGTGAATGGCGACAGGGGCTCTGGAAACACCATATATTTT
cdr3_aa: CSVNGDRGSGNTIYF

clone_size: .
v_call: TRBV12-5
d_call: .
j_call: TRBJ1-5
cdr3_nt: TGTGCTAGTGGTTTGGGGTCACAGGGCCTTAATCAGCCCCAGCATTTT
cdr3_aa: CASGLGSQGLNQPQHF